This TCR beta chain was sequenced in a study of read filtering for tumor transcriptome and immune sequencing. In its sample, this clonotype was seen many times. Its antigen remains unknown. From 400 to 450 ng of RNA, a library with molecular barcoded alpha/delta and beta/gamma adaptors was made. TCRdb ran MiXCR on the reads and lists one entry per CDR3 protein. The data hold 35,000 to 45,000 distinct CDR3 sequences, with roughly 13% observed a single time. The J segment lost 11 bases and the V segment lost 4 bases, leaving 3 bases of the junction unmatched. The CDR3 is made up of 12 amino acids. The V gene's germline CDR1 is SGHAT and CDR2 FQNNGV. Regarding the study as a whole: Sorted CD138-negative bone marrow cells were not purified T cells.

V and J are TRBV11-2 and TRBJ2-3, with 10 bases lining up with TRBD2. This TCR derives from a donor over 35 with multiple myeloma. Source material: a population of CD138-negative cells sorted from bone marrow. The chain's CDR3 is CASSSKREGQYF. DNA of the CDR3: TGTGCCAGCAGCTCAAAGCGGGAGGGGCAGTATTTT.